The rows below give T cell receptor beta chains drawn from one sample of a study of molecular identifiers for immune sequencing clone quantification. TCRdb processed the PCR reads anew with MiXCR; each CDR3 protein has one entry. The sample carries over 35,000 distinct CDR3 sequences, roughly 18% recorded once. Sequenced: naive CD8+ T cells from blood, with Jurkat cell RNA spiked in. These receptor sequences come from a human donor in good health. Some libraries in this study had Jurkat cell RNA spiked in. CDR3s include the opening cysteine and the closing phenylalanine or tryptophan. Fields, in order: D gene, V gene, clone size, J gene, CDR3 DNA, CDR3 protein. The D gene is left open where the match is weak. Some rows mark clone size as missing; the rest say once, few, many or name a class of expanded clone.

TRBD1	TRBV6-5	many	TRBJ1-2	TGTGCCAGCAGCCCGACAGGGCAGTCCTATGGCTACACCTTC	CASSPTGQSYGYTF
-	TRBV6-2/TRBV6-3	-	TRBJ1-5	TGTGCCAGCAGTTACGAGGAAGGGGGAAGTAGCAATCAGCCCCAGCATTTT	CASSYEEGGSSNQPQHF
TRBD1	TRBV24-1	many	TRBJ2-2	TGTGCCACCAGGGCACAGGGGTTCACCGGGGAGCTGTTTTTT	CATRAQGFTGELFF
-	TRBV29-1	-	TRBJ1-1	TGCAGCGTTCCCCCTGGGACAAGCGGTGTTGGGACTGAAGCTTTCTTT	CSVPPGTSGVGTEAFF
TRBD2	TRBV6-2/TRBV6-3	many	TRBJ2-1	TGTGCCAGCAGTAAGGAGCGGGAGGGCCGCGGCCTTCCGGATGAGCAGTTCTTC	CASSKEREGRGLPDEQFF
TRBD1	TRBV11-3	few	TRBJ2-1	TGTGCCAGCAGCTCAACGCGAGGGGGCTATGAGCAGTTCTTC	CASSSTRGGYEQFF
-	TRBV29-1	-	TRBJ2-4	TGCAGCGTTGAGAGCGGCCGGAAAAACATTCAGTACTTC	CSVESGRKNIQYF
-	TRBV29-1	-	TRBJ2-7	TGCAGCGTTGCCGGGGAAGGGCGGTACTACGAGCAGTACTTC	CSVAGEGRYYEQYF
TRBD1	TRBV2	-	TRBJ2-7	TGTGCCACCCAACAGGGGGCTTACGAGCAGTACTTC	CATQQGAYEQYF
TRBD1	TRBV6-6	many	TRBJ2-5	TGTGCCACCAGGGGGCGGGAGACCCAGTACTTC	CATRGRETQYF
-	TRBV13	-	TRBJ2-3	TGTGCCAGCAGCTTTTCTTCAGGGGATGGCACAGATACGCAGTATTTT	CASSFSSGDGTDTQYF
-	TRBV29-1	-	TRBJ2-7	TGCAGCGTTGAGGAGGGGAAGGACTACGAGCAGTACTTC	CSVEEGKDYEQYF
-	TRBV7-9	-	TRBJ1-1	TGTGCCAGCAGCTTAGCGCTGTCAGTGTACACTGAAGCTTTCTTT	CASSLALSVYTEAFF
-	TRBV5-1	many	TRBJ2-7	TGCGCCAGCAGAGGCGATTCCTACGAGCAGTACTTC	CASRGDSYEQYF
TRBD2	TRBV20-1	-	TRBJ2-7	TGCAGTGGCCTAGCGGCCAGCTCCTACGAGCAGTACTTC	CSGLAASSYEQYF
-	TRBV3-1	many	TRBJ2-4	TGTGCCAGCAGCCAAGCTAGTGGGCGGGAAAACATTCAGTACTTC	CASSQASGRENIQYF
TRBD2	TRBV6-2/TRBV6-3	many	TRBJ2-7	TGTGCCAGCAGTGCTCACGGGGGGAGGAATCCCTACGAGCAGTACTTC	CASSAHGGRNPYEQYF
-	TRBV15	many	TRBJ2-5	TGTGCCACCAGCAGGTTTATAGGGACAAGCCGACAAGAGACCCAGTACTTC	CATSRFIGTSRQETQYF
TRBD2	TRBV14	few	TRBJ2-1	TGTGCCAGCAGCCAATTCGGACTAGCGGATTACAATGAGCAGTTCTTC	CASSQFGLADYNEQFF
-	TRBV7-6	-	TRBJ2-7	TGTGCCAGCAGCTCTTCCCGCGAGCAGTACTTC	CASSSSREQYF
-	TRBV28	-	TRBJ2-1	TGTGCCAGCACGAAACCCCGAAGCCAGGCCTACAATGAGCAGTTCTTC	CASTKPRSQAYNEQFF
TRBD2	TRBV20-1	many	TRBJ2-7	TGCAGTGCTACTAGCGGGAGCGACGAGCAGTACTTC	CSATSGSDEQYF
TRBD1	TRBV11-2	few	TRBJ2-3	TGTGCCAGCAACGATAACAGGGGGACCACAGATACGCAGTATTTT	CASNDNRGTTDTQYF
-	TRBV27	many	TRBJ2-4	TGTGCCAGCAAGGGGGGGTTGGACATTCAGTACTTC	CASKGGLDIQYF
-	TRBV4-2	-	TRBJ2-3	TGTGCCAGCACCGGCACAGATATGCAGTATTTT	CASTGTDMQYF
-	TRBV12-3/TRBV12-4	few	TRBJ1-5	TGTGCCAGCAGTTACCTCAGCAATCAGCCCCAGCATTTT	CASSYLSNQPQHF
-	TRBV3-1	few	TRBJ2-4	TGTGCCAGCAGCCAAGATGACGGGAACAAAAACATTCAGTACTTC	CASSQDDGNKNIQYF
-	TRBV28	many	TRBJ2-7	TGTGCCAGCAGTTTAGGGGTTCCTCTTCCCAGCTCCTACGAGCAGTACTTC	CASSLGVPLPSSYEQYF
-	TRBV6-1	once	TRBJ2-1	TGTGCCAGCAGTCGCGCTGGAAATGAGCAGTTCTTC	CASSRAGNEQFF
-	TRBV29-1	many	TRBJ2-1	TGCAGCGTCCAGGGTCCAAGCTCCTACAATGAGCAGTTCTTC	CSVQGPSSYNEQFF
-	TRBV12-3/TRBV12-4	many	TRBJ2-3	TGTGCCAGCAGTTCTAGTAGCACAGATACGCAGTATTTT	CASSSSSTDTQYF
-	TRBV28	many	TRBJ2-3	TGTGCCAGCAGTTTAGAGAGAACTAGCACAGATACGCAGTATTTT	CASSLERTSTDTQYF
-	TRBV5-1	many	TRBJ2-7	TGCGCCAGCAGCGCGGACGCCGGTTACGAGCAGTACTTC	CASSADAGYEQYF
-	TRBV14	many	TRBJ2-1	TGTGCCAGCAGCCTTGGCTTACTCAGGAACAATGAGCAGTTCTTC	CASSLGLLRNNEQFF
TRBD1	TRBV6-2/TRBV6-3	many	TRBJ2-1	TGTGCCAGCAGTTACTGGGACAGGGGAGGCGATGAGCAGTTCTTC	CASSYWDRGGDEQFF
-	TRBV5-1	many	TRBJ2-7	TGCGCCAGCAGCTTTGGAGGGACTGCCTACGAGCAGTACTTC	CASSFGGTAYEQYF
-	TRBV28	-	TRBJ2-7	TGTGCCAGCAAAGAACAAGAAATCGCGGGAAGATACGAGCAGTACTTC	CASKEQEIAGRYEQYF
-	TRBV28	few	TRBJ2-7	TGTGCCAGCAGTTATCCCGCGGACAACTACGAGCAGTACTTC	CASSYPADNYEQYF
-	TRBV7-2	medium-sized	TRBJ2-7	TGTGCCAGCAGCGCCCTAACTAGGTTCCCCTACGAGCAGTACTTC	CASSALTRFPYEQYF
-	TRBV28	many	TRBJ2-6	TGTGCCAGCAGTCCGTGGGACATTGGGGACTCTGGGGCCAACGTCCTGACTTTC	CASSPWDIGDSGANVLTF
-	TRBV6-5	many	TRBJ2-3	TGTGCCAGCAGCAAACGGGGCTTCAGGTTTACAGATACGCAGTATTTT	CASSKRGFRFTDTQYF
-	TRBV6-6	many	TRBJ2-7	TGTGCCAGCAGTTATCCCACCCAGGGCCACTCATTCTACGAGCAGTACTTC	CASSYPTQGHSFYEQYF
-	TRBV15	many	TRBJ2-7	TGTGCCACCAGGGGCAGCGAGAACCCCTACGAGCAGTACTTC	CATRGSENPYEQYF
TRBD2	TRBV5-1	many	TRBJ2-5	TGCGCCAGCAGGTGGGCGGGAGGACAGCAAGAGACCCAGTACTTC	CASRWAGGQQETQYF
-	TRBV4-3	many	TRBJ2-7	TGCGCCAGCAGCCAAGGGCCTTACTCCCAGGACTACGAGCAGTACTTC	CASSQGPYSQDYEQYF
-	TRBV5-6	many	TRBJ1-3	TGTGCCAGCAGCCCGACAGGAACCTCTGGAAACACCATATATTTT	CASSPTGTSGNTIYF
TRBD2	TRBV9	many	TRBJ2-7	TGTGCCAGCAGCGTAGGTTTGCGGGAGGGCCTCAGGGAGCAGTACTTC	CASSVGLREGLREQYF
TRBD1	TRBV29-1	few	TRBJ2-3	TGCAGCGTCTCCGGGACAGACTACACAGATACGCAGTATTTT	CSVSGTDYTDTQYF
TRBD2	TRBV29-1	many	TRBJ2-7	TGCAGCGTTGTCAAGACTAGCGGATACGAGCAGTACTTC	CSVVKTSGYEQYF
-	TRBV4-2	many	TRBJ2-6	TGTGCCAGCAGCCAAGTTTGGGGTGGGGCCAACGTCCTGACTTTC	CASSQVWGGANVLTF
TRBD2	TRBV2	many	TRBJ2-7	TGTGCCAGCTCCGCGGGAGGGCCGCGGGAGCAGTACTTC	CASSAGGPREQYF
TRBD2	TRBV19	few	TRBJ2-1	TGTGCCAGTAGTATGAACGGGAGGGCCGAGCAGTTCTTC	CASSMNGRAEQFF
TRBD1	TRBV29-1	-	TRBJ1-1	TGCAGCGTACGGACAGGGAACACTGAAGCTCTCTTT	CSVRTGNTEALF
TRBD2	TRBV28	many	TRBJ2-1	TGTGCCAGCAGTTTAGTGCTAGCGGTTAGCTCCTACAATGAGCAGTTCTTC	CASSLVLAVSSYNEQFF
-	TRBV11-2	-	TRBJ2-7	TGTGCCAGCAGCTTAGAGGCTAGCATCTCCTCCTACGAGCAGTACTTC	CASSLEASISSYEQYF
TRBD2	TRBV5-1	many	TRBJ2-1	TGCGCCAGCAGCTGGGGCGCGGGAGCCTACAATGAGCAGTTCTTC	CASSWGAGAYNEQFF